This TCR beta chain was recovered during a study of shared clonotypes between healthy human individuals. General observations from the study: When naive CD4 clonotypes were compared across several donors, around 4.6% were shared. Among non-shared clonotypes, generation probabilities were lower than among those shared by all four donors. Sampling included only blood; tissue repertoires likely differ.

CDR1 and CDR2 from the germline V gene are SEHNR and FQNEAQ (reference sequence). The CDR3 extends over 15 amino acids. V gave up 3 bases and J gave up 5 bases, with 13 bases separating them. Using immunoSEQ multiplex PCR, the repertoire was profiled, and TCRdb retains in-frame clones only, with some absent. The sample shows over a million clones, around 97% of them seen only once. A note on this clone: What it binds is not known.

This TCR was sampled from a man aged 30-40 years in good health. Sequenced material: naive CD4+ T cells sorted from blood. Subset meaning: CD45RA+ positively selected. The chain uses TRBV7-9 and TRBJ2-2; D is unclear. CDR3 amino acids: CASSFIGRWTGELFF. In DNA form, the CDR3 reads TGTGCCAGCAGCTTCATCGGTCGTTGGACCGGGGAGCTGTTTTTT.